This is a list of T cell receptor beta chains from one sample in a study of cytomegalovirus exposure and HLA in healthy donors. Clones were read by immunoSEQ multiplex PCR, and TCRdb kept only the in-frame ones, dropping some. The data contain more than 110,000 clones, 55% to 80% of them singletons. Material for sequencing was PBMCs. Source of these receptors: a woman aged 40 to 50 in good health and CMV-seronegative. Each CDR3 is given with its conserved first and last residue. Each record gives: J gene, V gene, D gene, clone size, CDR3 protein, CDR3 DNA. The D gene is left open where the match is weak. Only part of the rows carry a size: once, few, many, or a class if the clone is expanded.

J gene: TRBJ1-1
V gene: TRBV4-1
D gene: TRBD1
clone size: few
CDR3 protein: CASSHRPGTGLNTEAFF
CDR3 DNA: TGCGCCAGCAGCCACCGTCCCGGGACAGGTCTGAACACTGAAGCTTTCTTT

J gene: TRBJ2-2
V gene: TRBV5-6
D gene: .
clone size: .
CDR3 protein: CASSPRRDLNTGELFF
CDR3 DNA: TGTGCCAGCAGCCCACGCCGGGACTTGAACACCGGGGAGCTGTTTTTT

J gene: TRBJ1-1
V gene: TRBV9
D gene: .
clone size: .
CDR3 protein: CASSVAAGRPSEAFF
CDR3 DNA: TGTGCCAGCAGCGTAGCTGCAGGGAGGCCCTCTGAAGCTTTCTTT

J gene: TRBJ1-2
V gene: TRBV7-2
D gene: .
clone size: .
CDR3 protein: CASSLRAGDRGYTF
CDR3 DNA: TGTGCCAGCAGCTTAAGGGCAGGGGATCGTGGCTACACCTTC

J gene: TRBJ2-3
V gene: TRBV12-5
D gene: .
clone size: .
CDR3 protein: CASGLNVGEADTQYF
CDR3 DNA: TGTGCTAGTGGTTTGAATGTAGGGGAGGCAGATACGCAGTATTTT

J gene: TRBJ1-1
V gene: TRBV9
D gene: TRBD1
clone size: .
CDR3 protein: CASSPRGRGRTEAFF
CDR3 DNA: TGTGCCAGCAGCCCAAGGGGCAGGGGGAGGACTGAAGCTTTCTTT

J gene: TRBJ1-1
V gene: TRBV7-3
D gene: .
clone size: .
CDR3 protein: CASSPTGSTEAFF
CDR3 DNA: TGTGCCAGCAGCCCCACAGGGTCCACTGAAGCTTTCTTT

J gene: TRBJ2-1
V gene: TRBV2
D gene: TRBD2
clone size: .
CDR3 protein: CASSPTSGVSNEQFF
CDR3 DNA: TGTGCCAGCAGTCCAACTAGCGGGGTATCAAATGAGCAGTTCTTC

J gene: TRBJ1-5
V gene: TRBV7-8
D gene: .
clone size: .
CDR3 protein: CASSSARGGNQPQHF
CDR3 DNA: TGTGCCAGCAGCTCAGCCCGGGGGGGCAATCAGCCCCAGCATTTT

J gene: TRBJ2-7
V gene: TRBV5-6
D gene: TRBD2
clone size: .
CDR3 protein: CASSPGGTNYEQYF
CDR3 DNA: TGTGCCAGCAGCCCGGGGGGAACAAACTACGAGCAGTACTTC

J gene: TRBJ1-5
V gene: TRBV10-3
D gene: .
clone size: .
CDR3 protein: CAIFTREGNQPQHF
CDR3 DNA: TGTGCCATCTTTACCAGGGAAGGCAATCAGCCCCAGCATTTT

J gene: TRBJ2-5
V gene: TRBV4-1
D gene: TRBD1
clone size: .
CDR3 protein: CASSPLGQGVGETQYF
CDR3 DNA: TGCGCCAGCAGCCCTCTGGGGCAGGGGGTTGGAGAGACCCAGTACTTC

J gene: TRBJ1-2
V gene: TRBV2
D gene: .
clone size: few
CDR3 protein: CASSPDRNYGYTF
CDR3 DNA: TGTGCCAGCAGTCCAGACAGAAACTATGGCTACACCTTC

J gene: TRBJ1-6
V gene: TRBV18
D gene: .
clone size: .
CDR3 protein: CASSPLPGPNSPLHF
CDR3 DNA: TGTGCCAGCTCACCACTTCCAGGCCCTAATTCACCCCTCCACTTT

J gene: TRBJ2-7
V gene: TRBV29-1
D gene: .
clone size: .
CDR3 protein: CSVTVASEQYF
CDR3 DNA: TGCAGCGTTACAGTGGCCTCCGAGCAGTACTTC

J gene: TRBJ2-3
V gene: TRBV7-9
D gene: .
clone size: .
CDR3 protein: CASSLVGTGTDTQYF
CDR3 DNA: TGTGCCAGCAGCTTAGTAGGTACCGGGACAGATACGCAGTATTTT

J gene: TRBJ1-1
V gene: TRBV29-1
D gene: .
clone size: once
CDR3 protein: CSVGSRARTEAFF
CDR3 DNA: TGCAGCGTGGGTTCGCGGGCTCGCACTGAAGCTTTCTTT

J gene: TRBJ1-1
V gene: TRBV5-4
D gene: TRBD1
clone size: .
CDR3 protein: CASSSYLTGVSEAFF
CDR3 DNA: TGTGCCAGCAGCTCCTACCTTACAGGGGTCAGTGAAGCTTTCTTT

J gene: TRBJ1-1
V gene: TRBV7-3
D gene: .
clone size: .
CDR3 protein: CASSLGPMNTEAFF
CDR3 DNA: TGTGCCAGCAGCTTAGGCCCAATGAACACTGAAGCTTTCTTT

J gene: TRBJ2-2
V gene: TRBV2
D gene: .
clone size: once
CDR3 protein: CATSFTGELFF
CDR3 DNA: TGTGCCACTTCTTTTACCGGGGAGCTGTTTTTT

J gene: TRBJ2-3
V gene: TRBV19
D gene: TRBD2
clone size: .
CDR3 protein: CASSIFFAGDPSSTDTQYF
CDR3 DNA: TGTGCCAGTAGTATATTCTTTGCGGGGGACCCGTCTAGCACAGATACGCAGTATTTT

J gene: TRBJ2-7
V gene: TRBV5-1
D gene: TRBD2
clone size: few
CDR3 protein: CASSWEGLAGLSYEQYF
CDR3 DNA: TGCGCCAGCAGCTGGGAGGGGCTAGCGGGGCTCTCCTACGAGCAGTACTTC

J gene: TRBJ1-6
V gene: TRBV6-5
D gene: .
clone size: .
CDR3 protein: CASRPGHGTSPLHF
CDR3 DNA: TGTGCCAGCAGGCCGGGACACGGAACTTCACCCCTCCACTTT

J gene: TRBJ1-1
V gene: TRBV5-1
D gene: .
clone size: few
CDR3 protein: CASSSQSNTEAFF
CDR3 DNA: TGCGCCAGCAGCTCACAGTCGAACACTGAAGCTTTCTTT

J gene: TRBJ2-5
V gene: TRBV7-6
D gene: TRBD1
clone size: .
CDR3 protein: CASSPQGTGDETQYF
CDR3 DNA: TGTGCCAGCAGCCCCCAGGGGACAGGGGACGAGACCCAGTACTTC

J gene: TRBJ2-5
V gene: TRBV29-1
D gene: TRBD1
clone size: once
CDR3 protein: CSTRGGRGHNQETQYF
CDR3 DNA: TGCAGCACTAGAGGGGGAAGGGGGCATAACCAAGAGACCCAGTACTTC

J gene: TRBJ1-5
V gene: TRBV4-1
D gene: .
clone size: few
CDR3 protein: CASSASEGFNQPQHF
CDR3 DNA: TGCGCCAGCAGCGCCTCGGAGGGCTTCAATCAGCCCCAGCATTTT

J gene: TRBJ2-6
V gene: TRBV19
D gene: TRBD1
clone size: .
CDR3 protein: CASSRDRAAGANVLTF
CDR3 DNA: TGTGCCAGTAGCCGGGACAGGGCTGCTGGGGCCAACGTCCTGACTTTC

J gene: TRBJ2-2
V gene: TRBV7-9
D gene: TRBD2
clone size: .
CDR3 protein: CASSLAPSLAGDTGELFF
CDR3 DNA: TGTGCCAGCAGCTTAGCCCCCTCACTAGCGGGGGATACCGGGGAGCTGTTTTTT

J gene: TRBJ2-6
V gene: TRBV7-9
D gene: TRBD1
clone size: .
CDR3 protein: CASSDTGTGDLKANVLTF
CDR3 DNA: TGTGCCAGCAGCGATACCGGGACAGGCGACCTTAAGGCCAACGTCCTGACTTTC

J gene: TRBJ2-7
V gene: TRBV6-1
D gene: .
clone size: few
CDR3 protein: CASSEIDRLNYEQYF
CDR3 DNA: TGTGCCAGCAGTGAAATTGACAGGCTAAACTACGAGCAGTACTTC

J gene: TRBJ2-7
V gene: TRBV5-5
D gene: TRBD2
clone size: few
CDR3 protein: CASSLLLAGGGYEQYF
CDR3 DNA: TGTGCCAGCAGCTTGTTGCTAGCGGGGGGCGGCTACGAGCAGTACTTC

J gene: TRBJ2-5
V gene: TRBV9
D gene: TRBD2
clone size: .
CDR3 protein: CASSVLAGAQETQYF
CDR3 DNA: TGTGCCAGCAGCGTTCTAGCGGGGGCCCAAGAGACCCAGTACTTC